These T cell receptor beta chains were read from a single sample in a study of blood T cell repertoires in COVID-19. Generated by immunoSEQ multiplex PCR, the TCRdb table keeps only in-frame clones and is missing some. Of about 150,000 clones in the sample, approximately 80% were seen once. Sample: peripheral blood. The receptor source for this set is a man aged 65-85 years with acute or convalescent COVID-19. The CDR3 runs from the conserved cysteine through the conserved F or W. D genes are given only for firm matches. Expanded clones are given a class, and other clones once, few, many or no size at all.

d_gene: TRBD1
j_gene: TRBJ2-5
abundance: -
v_gene: TRBV19
CDR3nt: TGTGCCAGTAGTTCGGACAGGGAAGAGACCCAGTACTTC
CDR3aa: CASSSDREETQYF

d_gene: TRBD1
j_gene: TRBJ2-7
abundance: -
v_gene: TRBV5-1
CDR3nt: TGCGCCAGCAGCTCCCGGGGACAGGGGGCGCCCTACGAGCAGTACTTC
CDR3aa: CASSSRGQGAPYEQYF

d_gene: TRBD1
j_gene: TRBJ2-7
abundance: -
v_gene: TRBV27
CDR3nt: TGTGCCAGCAGTTTCCGCGGGACAGGCTTAGAAAGGGAGCAGTACTTC
CDR3aa: CASSFRGTGLEREQYF

d_gene: TRBD1
j_gene: TRBJ2-7
abundance: -
v_gene: TRBV2
CDR3nt: TGTGCCAGCAGGACGCCGGCAGGGGGAAACGAGCAGTACTTC
CDR3aa: CASRTPAGGNEQYF

d_gene: -
j_gene: TRBJ2-1
abundance: -
v_gene: TRBV7-3
CDR3nt: TGTGCCAGCAGCCCAGGGATTCGCTCCTACAATGAGCAGTTCTTC
CDR3aa: CASSPGIRSYNEQFF

d_gene: TRBD2
j_gene: TRBJ2-2
abundance: once
v_gene: TRBV7-3
CDR3nt: TGTGCCAGCAGCCCCCGGACTAGCGGGGGCACCGGGGAGCTGTTTTTT
CDR3aa: CASSPRTSGGTGELFF

d_gene: TRBD1
j_gene: TRBJ2-2
abundance: once
v_gene: TRBV5-1
CDR3nt: TGCGCCAGCAGATGGACAGGGGGCAGCACCGGGGAGCTGTTTTTT
CDR3aa: CASRWTGGSTGELFF

d_gene: TRBD2
j_gene: TRBJ2-1
abundance: -
v_gene: TRBV6-5
CDR3nt: TGTGCCAGCAGTTACACTAGCGGGAGTTATGAGCAGTTCTTC
CDR3aa: CASSYTSGSYEQFF

d_gene: TRBD2
j_gene: TRBJ2-5
abundance: -
v_gene: TRBV9
CDR3nt: TGTGCCAGCAGCGTAGGAGCGGGAGGGGTGCAAGAGACCCAGTACTTC
CDR3aa: CASSVGAGGVQETQYF

d_gene: -
j_gene: TRBJ2-2
abundance: -
v_gene: TRBV6-5
CDR3nt: TGTGCCAGCAGTTACTCGAAAGGGGCGAACACCGGGGAGCTGTTTTTT
CDR3aa: CASSYSKGANTGELFF

d_gene: TRBD2
j_gene: TRBJ2-1
abundance: few
v_gene: TRBV10-3
CDR3nt: TGTGCCATCAGTGAGGACGGACTAGCGGGTCCGGACTCCTACAATGAGCAGTTCTTC
CDR3aa: CAISEDGLAGPDSYNEQFF

d_gene: -
j_gene: TRBJ1-4
abundance: -
v_gene: TRBV6-5
CDR3nt: TGTGCCAGCAGTTACGGCCGTAAACTGTTTTTT
CDR3aa: CASSYGRKLFF

d_gene: TRBD1
j_gene: TRBJ2-5
abundance: -
v_gene: TRBV11-2
CDR3nt: TGTGCCAGCAGCCTGGGACAGATCCAAGAGACCCAGTACTTC
CDR3aa: CASSLGQIQETQYF

d_gene: -
j_gene: TRBJ1-4
abundance: -
v_gene: TRBV28
CDR3nt: TGTGCCAGCACAGTCGGGACTTGGGTAGAAAAACTGTTTTTT
CDR3aa: CASTVGTWVEKLFF

d_gene: TRBD1
j_gene: TRBJ2-7
abundance: -
v_gene: TRBV7-9
CDR3nt: TGTGCCAGCAGCCCCTCTAGAGGGACAGCAACCTACGAGCAGTACTTC
CDR3aa: CASSPSRGTATYEQYF

d_gene: -
j_gene: TRBJ1-1
abundance: -
v_gene: TRBV11-2
CDR3nt: TGTGCCAGCAGCCTGGGGCGGAACACTGAAGCTTTCTTT
CDR3aa: CASSLGRNTEAFF

d_gene: TRBD1
j_gene: TRBJ2-7
abundance: few
v_gene: TRBV2
CDR3nt: TGTGCCGGATTGAAGACAGGGAACGAGCAGTACTTC
CDR3aa: CAGLKTGNEQYF

d_gene: TRBD2
j_gene: TRBJ2-5
abundance: -
v_gene: TRBV24-1
CDR3nt: TGTGCCACCAGTGATTCCCTAGCGGGAACACAAGAGACCCAGTACTTC
CDR3aa: CATSDSLAGTQETQYF

d_gene: -
j_gene: TRBJ2-5
abundance: -
v_gene: TRBV7-2
CDR3nt: TGTGCCAGCAGTACGACTAGGGAAGAGACCCAGTACTTC
CDR3aa: CASSTTREETQYF

d_gene: -
j_gene: TRBJ1-1
abundance: -
v_gene: TRBV5-4
CDR3nt: TGTGCCAGCACCACGGGAGGAGGTCCCAGCGCGATGAACACTGAAGCTTTCTTT
CDR3aa: CASTTGGGPSAMNTEAFF

d_gene: TRBD2
j_gene: TRBJ2-7
abundance: -
v_gene: TRBV4-2
CDR3nt: TGTGCCAGCAGCCAACCCACTAGCGGGAGAAGTCGGGCCTACGAGCAGTACTTC
CDR3aa: CASSQPTSGRSRAYEQYF

d_gene: -
j_gene: TRBJ2-1
abundance: -
v_gene: TRBV12-5
CDR3nt: TGTGCTAGTGGTTTCGAGTACAATGAGCAGTTCTTC
CDR3aa: CASGFEYNEQFF

d_gene: -
j_gene: TRBJ1-6
abundance: -
v_gene: TRBV11-2
CDR3nt: TGTGCCAGCAGCTTAGGAGGACAGCTAAATTCACCCCTCCACTTT
CDR3aa: CASSLGGQLNSPLHF

d_gene: -
j_gene: TRBJ2-1
abundance: few
v_gene: TRBV7-8
CDR3nt: TGTGCCAGCAGCTTAGCGGGGCAGGGGATAGGTGAGCAGTTCTTC
CDR3aa: CASSLAGQGIGEQFF

d_gene: TRBD1
j_gene: TRBJ2-7
abundance: few
v_gene: TRBV6-5
CDR3nt: TGTGCCAGCAGGGGACAGGGAACACACTACGAGCAGTACTTC
CDR3aa: CASRGQGTHYEQYF

d_gene: -
j_gene: TRBJ2-3
abundance: -
v_gene: TRBV7-3
CDR3nt: TGTGCCAGCAGCTCTCTAGGGGGAGCGGGGTGGACAGATACGCAGTATTTT
CDR3aa: CASSSLGGAGWTDTQYF

d_gene: TRBD2
j_gene: TRBJ2-5
abundance: -
v_gene: TRBV3-1/TRBV3-2
CDR3nt: TGTGCCAGCAGCCAAGCAGCTATTTGGGGGGGATACCAAGAGACCCAGTACTTC
CDR3aa: CASSQAAIWGGYQETQYF

d_gene: TRBD2
j_gene: TRBJ2-7
abundance: -
v_gene: TRBV28
CDR3nt: TGTGCCAGCAGGGGCGTAGGAACGGGGTATAGCGGGGGAGGGTCCTACGAGCAGTACTTC
CDR3aa: CASRGVGTGYSGGGSYEQYF

d_gene: -
j_gene: TRBJ2-1
abundance: -
v_gene: TRBV11-3
CDR3nt: TGTGCCAGCAGCTTAGGAGGGCTAGCGAGTGAGCAGTTCTTC
CDR3aa: CASSLGGLASEQFF

d_gene: -
j_gene: TRBJ2-3
abundance: -
v_gene: TRBV6-5
CDR3nt: TGTGCCAGCAGTTACTCGAGGGCCTTTAGCACAGATACGCAGTATTTT
CDR3aa: CASSYSRAFSTDTQYF

d_gene: TRBD2
j_gene: TRBJ2-3
abundance: -
v_gene: TRBV7-9
CDR3nt: TGTGCCAGCAGCCTTAGCGGGAGTGGAGATACGCAGTATTTT
CDR3aa: CASSLSGSGDTQYF

d_gene: -
j_gene: TRBJ2-6
abundance: -
v_gene: TRBV6-1
CDR3nt: TGTGCCAGCAGTGAATTAGAATTTGGGGCCAACGTCCTGACTTTC
CDR3aa: CASSELEFGANVLTF

d_gene: -
j_gene: TRBJ1-2
abundance: -
v_gene: TRBV3-1/TRBV3-2
CDR3nt: TGTGCCAGCAGCCCCGGAGGGTATGGCTACACCTTC
CDR3aa: CASSPGGYGYTF

d_gene: TRBD1
j_gene: TRBJ2-1
abundance: -
v_gene: TRBV6-6
CDR3nt: TGTGCCAGCTTTCCAACAGGGGGGGAGCAGTTCTTC
CDR3aa: CASFPTGGEQFF

d_gene: TRBD2
j_gene: TRBJ2-3
abundance: -
v_gene: TRBV11-2
CDR3nt: TGTGCCAGCAGCTTATCTAGCGGCACAATCACAGATACGCAGTATTTT
CDR3aa: CASSLSSGTITDTQYF

d_gene: -
j_gene: TRBJ2-4
abundance: -
v_gene: TRBV6-1
CDR3nt: TGTGCCAGCAGTGAAGGACAGGTCAACATTCAGTACTTC
CDR3aa: CASSEGQVNIQYF

d_gene: TRBD1
j_gene: TRBJ1-1
abundance: -
v_gene: TRBV29-1
CDR3nt: TGCAGCGTTACCCTGACAGGGGGCACTGAAGCTTTCTTT
CDR3aa: CSVTLTGGTEAFF

d_gene: TRBD2
j_gene: TRBJ2-1
abundance: -
v_gene: TRBV6-5
CDR3nt: TGTGCCAGCAAGAGCGGGACTAGCGGGAGTAATGAGCAGTTCTTC
CDR3aa: CASKSGTSGSNEQFF

d_gene: -
j_gene: TRBJ2-3
abundance: -
v_gene: TRBV19
CDR3nt: TGTGCCAGTAAATATAAGGGAGCAGTATCGAGCACAGATACGCAGTATTTT
CDR3aa: CASKYKGAVSSTDTQYF

d_gene: -
j_gene: TRBJ1-5
abundance: few
v_gene: TRBV12-3/TRBV12-4
CDR3nt: TGTGCCAGCACCCCTCAGTATGGCCAGCCCCAGCATTTT
CDR3aa: CASTPQYGQPQHF

d_gene: TRBD1
j_gene: TRBJ1-3
abundance: -
v_gene: TRBV10-3
CDR3nt: TGTGCCATCAGTAGACAGGGGGCGTCTGCTGGAAACACCATATATTTT
CDR3aa: CAISRQGASAGNTIYF

d_gene: -
j_gene: TRBJ1-2
abundance: -
v_gene: TRBV7-9
CDR3nt: TGTGCCAGCACCCGCGTGGACTATGGCTACACCTTC
CDR3aa: CASTRVDYGYTF

d_gene: TRBD1
j_gene: TRBJ1-5
abundance: once
v_gene: TRBV2
CDR3nt: TGTGCCAGCAGTGAAGCGCTGAGGGGGCAGCAGCCCCAGCATTTT
CDR3aa: CASSEALRGQQPQHF

d_gene: TRBD1
j_gene: TRBJ1-2
abundance: -
v_gene: TRBV6-1
CDR3nt: TGTGCCAGCAGTGAAGGACTCACAGGGGCCGGCTATGGCTACACCTTC
CDR3aa: CASSEGLTGAGYGYTF

d_gene: -
j_gene: TRBJ1-4
abundance: -
v_gene: TRBV5-4
CDR3nt: TGTGCCAGCAGCTTGTATTCGCCCAGGGCGAATGAAAAACTGTTTTTT
CDR3aa: CASSLYSPRANEKLFF

d_gene: TRBD1
j_gene: TRBJ1-4
abundance: many
v_gene: TRBV27
CDR3nt: TGTGCCAGCAGTCGACAGGGGCGACCAACTAATGAAAAACTGTTTTTT
CDR3aa: CASSRQGRPTNEKLFF

d_gene: -
j_gene: TRBJ2-2
abundance: -
v_gene: TRBV2
CDR3nt: TGTGCCAGCAGTGAACGACAGCCGAACACCGGGGAGCTGTTTTTT
CDR3aa: CASSERQPNTGELFF

d_gene: TRBD1
j_gene: TRBJ1-2
abundance: -
v_gene: TRBV3-1/TRBV3-2
CDR3nt: TGTGCCAGCAGCCACGGGACAGCCACTTATGGCTACACCTTC
CDR3aa: CASSHGTATYGYTF

d_gene: TRBD1
j_gene: TRBJ1-2
abundance: -
v_gene: TRBV7-2
CDR3nt: TGTGCCAGCAGCTTAGCTGACAGGGGTTGGGACGGCTACACCTTC
CDR3aa: CASSLADRGWDGYTF

d_gene: TRBD2
j_gene: TRBJ2-3
abundance: once
v_gene: TRBV5-1
CDR3nt: TGCGCCAGCAGCTTGCCACTAGCGGGAGGAGGAGGGGATACGCAGTATTTT
CDR3aa: CASSLPLAGGGGDTQYF

d_gene: -
j_gene: TRBJ1-6
abundance: -
v_gene: TRBV28
CDR3nt: TGTGCCAGCAGTCAGAAGGGCGCGAGGGCCCTCCACTTT
CDR3aa: CASSQKGARALHF

d_gene: -
j_gene: TRBJ2-1
abundance: -
v_gene: TRBV7-3
CDR3nt: TGTGCCAGCAGCGGAGGGGCCACCCCCTACAATGAGCAGTTCTTC
CDR3aa: CASSGGATPYNEQFF